What follows describes a single TCR beta chain. Its target is unknown. For the diagnoses, clinical symptoms, serum thyroxine and TRAb, thyroid ultrasound and orbital computed tomography were used. This sample stems from a study of T cells in Graves' hyperthyroidism and ophthalmopathy. The germline CDR1 and CDR2 sequences are MGHDK and SYGVNS. This CDR3 has 18 residues. The germline V and J ends were trimmed by 6 bases and 0 bases, with 20 bases remaining between them. General study results and limits: Stable hyperthyroidism was separated from ophthalmopathy by a model based on 13 V-J features.

RNA transcripts provided the source from which TCR beta CDR3 regions were amplified. Researchers ran a first-round RT-PCR on the TCR CDR3 using the HTBI primer set. From the multiplex PCR reads, TCRdb called clonotypes with MiXCR, one entry per CDR3 protein. The sample has hundreds of thousands of distinct CDR3 sequences, about 38% seen once. The V call is TRBV25-1, the J call TRBJ2-2, with D perhaps matching TRBD1 (5 bases). Sequencing was carried out using blood. The receptor was isolated from a man younger than 35 with Graves' hyperthyroidism. CDR3 residues: CASSQDGVRTTNTGELFF. The CDR3 bases are TGTGCCAGCAGCCAAGATGGGGTACGGACAACGAACACCGGGGAGCTGTTTTTT.